This is a list of T cell receptor beta chains from one sample in a study of blood T cell repertoires in COVID-19. Profiling relied on immunoSEQ multiplex PCR, and the TCRdb table lists in-frame clones only, not all of them. The data contain 150,000 to 200,000 clones, 79% of them singletons. The sample consisted of peripheral blood. The receptors derive from a woman between 40 and 55 years old with COVID-19, enrolled during active disease. The CDR3 runs from the conserved cysteine through the conserved F or W. D genes are given only for firm matches. The size entry is marked missing in some rows and otherwise reads once, few, many or a size class.

V gene: TRBV5-1; clone size: -; J gene: TRBJ2-7; D gene: -; CDR3 DNA: TGCGCCAGCAGCTTGGAACCTCCCGGGAGTACCTACGAGCAGTACTTC; CDR3 protein: CASSLEPPGSTYEQYF
V gene: TRBV15; clone size: once; J gene: TRBJ2-5; D gene: -; CDR3 DNA: TGTGCCACCAGTAGGGGGGACAGCCAAGAGACCCAGTACTTC; CDR3 protein: CATSRGDSQETQYF
V gene: TRBV19; clone size: -; J gene: TRBJ1-2; D gene: -; CDR3 DNA: TGTGCCAGTAGTACCGTTGAGGGTGGCTACACCTTC; CDR3 protein: CASSTVEGGYTF
V gene: TRBV6-5; clone size: -; J gene: TRBJ1-1; D gene: -; CDR3 DNA: TGTGCCAGCATACGGGGGTTGGCTGAAGCTTTCTTT; CDR3 protein: CASIRGLAEAFF
V gene: TRBV3-1/TRBV3-2; clone size: -; J gene: TRBJ1-6; D gene: -; CDR3 DNA: TGTGCCAGCGTAATGTCTAGGGGCAATTCACCCCTCCACTTT; CDR3 protein: CASVMSRGNSPLHF
V gene: TRBV6-2/TRBV6-3; clone size: -; J gene: TRBJ1-4; D gene: -; CDR3 DNA: TGTGCCAGCAGTTACGTTGGTCCCCTTCGCTACGAAAAACTGTTTTTT; CDR3 protein: CASSYVGPLRYEKLFF
V gene: TRBV4-1; clone size: few; J gene: TRBJ1-1; D gene: TRBD1; CDR3 DNA: TGCGCCAGCAGCCAAGAGGGCAGGGGGATAGGGAACACTGAAGCTTTCTTT; CDR3 protein: CASSQEGRGIGNTEAFF
V gene: TRBV7-2; clone size: -; J gene: TRBJ2-7; D gene: -; CDR3 DNA: TGTGCCAGCAGTCCCCGGAGGGCTAGGGAGCAGTACTTC; CDR3 protein: CASSPRRAREQYF
V gene: TRBV5-1; clone size: many; J gene: TRBJ2-7; D gene: TRBD2; CDR3 DNA: TGCGCCAGCAGCTTGGAGTCTAGCGGACCCTACGAGCAGTACTTC; CDR3 protein: CASSLESSGPYEQYF
V gene: TRBV5-4; clone size: -; J gene: TRBJ2-5; D gene: TRBD2; CDR3 DNA: TGTGCCAGCAGCTTGGGACTAGCGACCGGCCCAGAGACCCAGTACTTC; CDR3 protein: CASSLGLATGPETQYF
V gene: TRBV6-5; clone size: -; J gene: TRBJ2-1; D gene: TRBD1; CDR3 DNA: TGTGCCAGCAGTTCAGGGGGACCAAGCTCCTACAATGAGCAGTTCTTC; CDR3 protein: CASSSGGPSSYNEQFF
V gene: TRBV4-1; clone size: few; J gene: TRBJ2-4; D gene: TRBD1; CDR3 DNA: TGCGCCAGCAGCCAAGAGACAGGGAAGGCCAAAAACATTCAGTACTTC; CDR3 protein: CASSQETGKAKNIQYF
V gene: TRBV2; clone size: -; J gene: TRBJ1-1; D gene: -; CDR3 DNA: TGTGCCAGCATGGCAGGGCAGTTCTCCAGTGAAGCTTTCTTT; CDR3 protein: CASMAGQFSSEAFF
V gene: TRBV5-6; clone size: -; J gene: TRBJ1-2; D gene: -; CDR3 DNA: TGTGCCAGCAGCGGGACTGGTTTGGTTATGAGCTACACCTTC; CDR3 protein: CASSGTGLVMSYTF
V gene: TRBV30; clone size: -; J gene: TRBJ1-1; D gene: TRBD1; CDR3 DNA: TGTGCCTGGAGTGTACAGGGGAGGTACACTGAAGCTTTCTTT; CDR3 protein: CAWSVQGRYTEAFF
V gene: TRBV11-2; clone size: -; J gene: TRBJ2-6; D gene: TRBD1; CDR3 DNA: TGTGCCAGCAGCCCCCGGACAGGCCCATCTGGGGCCAACGTCCTGACTTTC; CDR3 protein: CASSPRTGPSGANVLTF
V gene: TRBV7-8; clone size: -; J gene: TRBJ1-2; D gene: -; CDR3 DNA: TGTGCCAGCAGCTTACTGCAGGGAAGCTATGGCTACACCTTC; CDR3 protein: CASSLLQGSYGYTF
V gene: TRBV1; clone size: -; J gene: TRBJ1-2; D gene: -; CDR3 DNA: TGCACCAGCAGCCCTAAATGGCGGATAAATAACTATGGCTACACCTTC; CDR3 protein: CTSSPKWRINNYGYTF
V gene: TRBV6-5; clone size: -; J gene: TRBJ1-1; D gene: -; CDR3 DNA: TGTGCCAGCAGTTACTCGAAGCACTTTGAAGCTTTCTTT; CDR3 protein: CASSYSKHFEAFF
V gene: TRBV30; clone size: -; J gene: TRBJ1-2; D gene: -; CDR3 DNA: TGTGCCTGGACGGGCGCGGGGGGCCTCTATGGCTACACCTTC; CDR3 protein: CAWTGAGGLYGYTF
V gene: TRBV11-1; clone size: -; J gene: TRBJ2-3; D gene: -; CDR3 DNA: TGTGCCAGCAGCTTTGACCAGGGGCAAGATACGCAGTATTTT; CDR3 protein: CASSFDQGQDTQYF
V gene: TRBV14; clone size: -; J gene: TRBJ2-7; D gene: -; CDR3 DNA: TGTGCCAGCAGCTGGACTTCAACCTACGAGCAGTACTTC; CDR3 protein: CASSWTSTYEQYF
V gene: TRBV18; clone size: -; J gene: TRBJ2-7; D gene: -; CDR3 DNA: TGTGCCAGCTCACCACCGACCGGGAGTTGGTCATACGAGCAGTACTTC; CDR3 protein: CASSPPTGSWSYEQYF
V gene: TRBV5-1; clone size: few; J gene: TRBJ2-2; D gene: TRBD1; CDR3 DNA: TGCGCCAGCAGCTCCCGGGACAGGGGTGGTTACACCGGGGAGCTGTTTTTT; CDR3 protein: CASSSRDRGGYTGELFF
V gene: TRBV3-1/TRBV3-2; clone size: -; J gene: TRBJ2-1; D gene: -; CDR3 DNA: TGTGCCAGCAGGGCCTCATATGGGACTCCCGCTTCGATTTACAATGAGCAGTTCTTC; CDR3 protein: CASRASYGTPASIYNEQFF
V gene: TRBV6-4; clone size: -; J gene: TRBJ1-2; D gene: TRBD1; CDR3 DNA: TGTGCCAGCAGTGACTCGACTAGGGGGCTGGGCTACACCTTC; CDR3 protein: CASSDSTRGLGYTF
V gene: TRBV14; clone size: -; J gene: TRBJ1-3; D gene: -; CDR3 DNA: TGTGCCAGCAGCCAAGGAATCTACCGAAACACCATATATTTT; CDR3 protein: CASSQGIYRNTIYF
V gene: TRBV11-2; clone size: -; J gene: TRBJ1-4; D gene: TRBD1; CDR3 DNA: TGTGCCAGCAGCCCCGTCAGGGGGTTCGATAATGAAAAACTGTTTTTT; CDR3 protein: CASSPVRGFDNEKLFF
V gene: TRBV6-1; clone size: -; J gene: TRBJ2-7; D gene: TRBD1; CDR3 DNA: TGTGCCAGCAGTGGAACCGGGACAGGGGGCGTTGGCCTTGGCTACTACGAGCAGTACTTC; CDR3 protein: CASSGTGTGGVGLGYYEQYF
V gene: TRBV5-1; clone size: -; J gene: TRBJ2-5; D gene: -; CDR3 DNA: TGCGCCAGCAGCCGAGGGATACGCGGGGAGACCCAGTACTTC; CDR3 protein: CASSRGIRGETQYF
V gene: TRBV7-8; clone size: -; J gene: TRBJ1-2; D gene: TRBD1; CDR3 DNA: TGTGCCAGCAGCTTATCGGACAGGGAGGACTACACCTTC; CDR3 protein: CASSLSDREDYTF
V gene: TRBV18; clone size: -; J gene: TRBJ1-6; D gene: TRBD1; CDR3 DNA: TGTGCCAGCTCACCAAGCCGACAGGGCCGTACCCTTAATTCACCCCTCCACTTT; CDR3 protein: CASSPSRQGRTLNSPLHF
V gene: TRBV5-1; clone size: -; J gene: TRBJ2-5; D gene: -; CDR3 DNA: TGCGCCAGCAGCTTGGCTTTAACTACCCAAGAGACCCAGTACTTC; CDR3 protein: CASSLALTTQETQYF